This TCR beta chain was sequenced for a study of cytomegalovirus exposure and HLA in healthy donors. Study-wide results and caveats: With high specificity and sensitivity, the classifier reportedly diagnosed cytomegalovirus status. In an earlier analysis, in approximately 570 donors, most V segments appeared productive either ~87% or ~30% of the time.

As for this clone: Its specificity is unknown.

PCR used 60 Vbeta primers and 13 Jbeta primers. The assay was immunoSEQ multiplex PCR, and TCRdb's table has in-frame clones only and misses some. Here the sample spans about 110,000 clones, over 65% being singletons. The germline gives CDR1 SQVTM, CDR2 ANQGSEA. CDR3 length equals 16 residues. Trimming removed 0 bases from V and 3 bases from J, with 14 bases in between. The V and J genes are TRBV29-1 and TRBJ2-2, with D possibly matching TRBD2 (6 bases). Sequencing was done on a sample of PBMCs. The origin of this receptor is a woman aged 25 to 39 in good health and CMV-seronegative. The CDR3 is CSVEDPSAPDTGELFF. CDR3 coding DNA: TGCAGCGTTGAAGACCCTAGCGCCCCAGACACCGGGGAGCTGTTTTTT.